Given below is one TCR beta chain in context. The antigen is undetermined. The data belong to a study of siplizumab effects on memory and regulatory T cells. General study points: Of the alloreactive clones, only a minor fraction mapped to unstimulated subsets. Memory T cells appeared less diverse than naive cells, which seemed to contribute substantially to alloresponse.

Sequencing was performed with immunoSEQ multiplex PCR; in TCRdb, only in-frame clones are kept and a portion is missing. The data show about 120,000 clones, around 95% seen once. Losses at the gene ends were 4 bases for V and 4 bases for J; bases not matched to a gene: 2. This CDR3 has 13 residues. Germline-derived CDR1 and CDR2 are SNHLY and FYNNEI. The receptor's source is a human donor in good health. The chain recombines TRBV2 with TRBJ1-1; 8 bases match TRBD1. Specimen: non-Treg CD4+ T cells sorted from blood. CDR3 amino acids: CASSGQGLTEAFF. The CDR3 nucleotides read TGTGCCAGCAGTGGACAGGGGCTCACTGAAGCTTTCTTT.